This TCR beta chain comes out of a study of siplizumab effects on memory and regulatory T cells. Worth noting for this clone: Its antigen is unidentified.

Clones were sequenced by immunoSEQ multiplex PCR, and TCRdb holds only the in-frame ones, with some missing. The table shows 98,000 or so clones, with 93% occurring only once. Whole-study results and caveats: Whether the proliferating Tregs (from siplizumab cultures) were suppressive was not confirmed. Roughly 75-95% of dividing CD4+ or CD8+ clones were without an attributable naive or memory phenotype. Unstimulated subsets contained matches for only a minor fraction of alloreactive clones.

The CDR3 has 12 amino acids. Germline assignment: CDR1 SEHNR and CDR2 FQNEAQ (reference sequence). V lost 5 bases and J 4 bases, leaving 9 bases between the germline ends. The chain uses TRBV7-9 and TRBJ2-7; D is unclear. The receptor was isolated from a human donor in good health. Material: Tregs sorted from blood. CDR3 loop: CASSQTVYEQYF. CDR3 sequence (DNA): TGTGCCAGCAGCCAGACCGTATACGAGCAGTACTTC.